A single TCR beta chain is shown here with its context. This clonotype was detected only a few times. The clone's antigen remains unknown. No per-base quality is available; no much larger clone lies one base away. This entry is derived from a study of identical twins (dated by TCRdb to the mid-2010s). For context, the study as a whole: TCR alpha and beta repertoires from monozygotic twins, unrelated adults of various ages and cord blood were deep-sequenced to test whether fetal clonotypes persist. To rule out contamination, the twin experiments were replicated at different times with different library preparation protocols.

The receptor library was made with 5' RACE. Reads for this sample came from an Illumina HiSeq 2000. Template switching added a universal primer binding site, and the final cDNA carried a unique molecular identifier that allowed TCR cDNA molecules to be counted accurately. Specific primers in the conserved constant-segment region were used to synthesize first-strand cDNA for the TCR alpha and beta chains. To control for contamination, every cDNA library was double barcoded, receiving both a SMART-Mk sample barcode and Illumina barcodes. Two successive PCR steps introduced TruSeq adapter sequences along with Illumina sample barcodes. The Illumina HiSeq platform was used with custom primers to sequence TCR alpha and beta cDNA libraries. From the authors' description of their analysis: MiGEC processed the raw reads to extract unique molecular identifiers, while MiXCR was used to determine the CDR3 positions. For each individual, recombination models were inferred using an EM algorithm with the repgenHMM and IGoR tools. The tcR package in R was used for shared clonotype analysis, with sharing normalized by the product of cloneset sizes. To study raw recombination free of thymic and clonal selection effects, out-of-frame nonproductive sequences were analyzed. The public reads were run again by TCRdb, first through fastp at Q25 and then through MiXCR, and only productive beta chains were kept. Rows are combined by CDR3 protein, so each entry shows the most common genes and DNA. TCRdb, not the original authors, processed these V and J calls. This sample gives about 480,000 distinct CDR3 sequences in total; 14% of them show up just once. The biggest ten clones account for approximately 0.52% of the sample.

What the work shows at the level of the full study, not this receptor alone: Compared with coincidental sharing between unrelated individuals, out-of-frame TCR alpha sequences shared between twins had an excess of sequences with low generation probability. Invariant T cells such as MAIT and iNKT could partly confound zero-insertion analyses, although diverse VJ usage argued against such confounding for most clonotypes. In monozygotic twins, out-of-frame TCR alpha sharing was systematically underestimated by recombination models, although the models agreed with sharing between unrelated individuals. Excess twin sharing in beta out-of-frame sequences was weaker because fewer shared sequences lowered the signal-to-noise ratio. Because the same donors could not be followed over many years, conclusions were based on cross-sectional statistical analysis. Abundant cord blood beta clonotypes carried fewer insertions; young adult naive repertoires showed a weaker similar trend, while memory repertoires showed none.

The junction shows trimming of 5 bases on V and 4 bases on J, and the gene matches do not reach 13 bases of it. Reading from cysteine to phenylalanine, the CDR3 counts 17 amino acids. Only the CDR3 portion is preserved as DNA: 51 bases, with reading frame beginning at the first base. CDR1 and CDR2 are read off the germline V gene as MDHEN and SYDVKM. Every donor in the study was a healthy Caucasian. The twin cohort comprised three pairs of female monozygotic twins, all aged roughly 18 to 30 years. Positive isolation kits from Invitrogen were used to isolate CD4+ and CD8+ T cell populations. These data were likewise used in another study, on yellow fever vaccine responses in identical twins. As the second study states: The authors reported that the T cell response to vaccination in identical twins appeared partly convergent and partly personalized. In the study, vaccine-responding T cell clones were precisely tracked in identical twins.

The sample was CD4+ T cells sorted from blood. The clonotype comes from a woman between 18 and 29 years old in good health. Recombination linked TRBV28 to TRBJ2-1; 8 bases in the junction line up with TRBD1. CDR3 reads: CASSTGTGMRPYNEQFF. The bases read TGTGCCAGCAGTACCGGGACAGGAATGAGACCGTACAATGAGCAGTTCTTC.